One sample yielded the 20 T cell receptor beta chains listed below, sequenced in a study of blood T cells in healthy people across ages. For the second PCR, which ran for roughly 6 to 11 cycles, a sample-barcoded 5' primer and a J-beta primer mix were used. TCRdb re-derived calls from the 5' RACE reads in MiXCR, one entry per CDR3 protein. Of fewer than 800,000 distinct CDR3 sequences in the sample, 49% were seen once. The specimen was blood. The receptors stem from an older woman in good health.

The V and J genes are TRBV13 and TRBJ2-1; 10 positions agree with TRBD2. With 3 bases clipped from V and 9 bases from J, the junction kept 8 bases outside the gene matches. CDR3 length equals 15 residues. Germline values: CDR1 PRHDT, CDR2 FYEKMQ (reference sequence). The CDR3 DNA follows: TGTGCCAGCAGCTTCGTCCTAGCGGGAGAGAGTGAGCAGTTCTTC. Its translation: CASSFVLAGESEQFF. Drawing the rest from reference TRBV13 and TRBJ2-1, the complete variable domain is AAGVIQSPRHLIKEKRETATLKCYPIPRHDTVYWYQQGPGQDPQFLISFYEKMQSDKGSIPDRFSAQQFSDYHSELNMSSLELGDSALYFCASSFVLAGESEQFFGPGTRLTVL.

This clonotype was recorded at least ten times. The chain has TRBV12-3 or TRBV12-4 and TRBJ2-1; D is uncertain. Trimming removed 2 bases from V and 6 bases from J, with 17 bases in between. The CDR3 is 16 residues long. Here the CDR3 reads CASSLLGQLSINEQFF. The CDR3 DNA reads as TGTGCCAGCAGTTTATTGGGTCAACTGTCCATCAATGAGCAGTTCTTC.

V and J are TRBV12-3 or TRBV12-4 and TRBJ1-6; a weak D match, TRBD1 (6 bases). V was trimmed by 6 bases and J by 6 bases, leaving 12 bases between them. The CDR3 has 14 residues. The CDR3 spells CASRLGQLNSPLHF. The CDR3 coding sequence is TGTGCCAGCAGGCTAGGACAGCTTAATTCACCCCTCCACTTT.

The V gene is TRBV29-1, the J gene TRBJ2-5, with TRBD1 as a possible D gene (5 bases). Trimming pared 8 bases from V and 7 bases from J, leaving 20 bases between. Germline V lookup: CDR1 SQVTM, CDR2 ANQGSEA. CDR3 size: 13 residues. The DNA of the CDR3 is TGCAGCTTTACAGGAGTTGATTTTGGGACCCAGTACTTC. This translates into CSFTGVDFGTQYF. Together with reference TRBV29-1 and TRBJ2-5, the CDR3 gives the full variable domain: SAVISQKPSRDICQRGTSLTIQCQVDSQVTMMFWYRQQPGQSLTLIATANQGSEATYESGFVIDKFPISRPNLTFSTLTVSNMSPEDSSIYLCSFTGVDFGTQYFGPGTRLLVL.

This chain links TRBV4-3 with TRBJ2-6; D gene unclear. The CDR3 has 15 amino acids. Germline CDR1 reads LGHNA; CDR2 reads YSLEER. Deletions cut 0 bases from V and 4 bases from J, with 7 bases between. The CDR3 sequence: CASSQDSLGANVLTF. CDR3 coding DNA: TGCGCCAGCAGCCAAGATAGCCTCGGGGCCAACGTCCTGACTTTC.

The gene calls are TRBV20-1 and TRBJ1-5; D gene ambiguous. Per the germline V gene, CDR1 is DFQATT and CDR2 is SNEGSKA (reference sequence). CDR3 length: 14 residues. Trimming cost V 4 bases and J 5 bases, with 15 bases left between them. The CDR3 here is CSATTPYRDQPQHF. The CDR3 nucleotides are TGCAGTGCTACAACCCCTTACAGAGATCAGCCCCAGCATTTT.

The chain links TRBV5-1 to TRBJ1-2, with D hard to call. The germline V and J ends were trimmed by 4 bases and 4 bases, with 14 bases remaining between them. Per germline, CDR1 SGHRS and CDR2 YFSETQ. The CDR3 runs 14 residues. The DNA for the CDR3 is TGCGCCAGCAGCCCCTCTGGCAGTATCTATGGCTACACCTTC. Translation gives CASSPSGSIYGYTF. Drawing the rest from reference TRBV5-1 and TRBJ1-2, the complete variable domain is KAGVTQTPRYLIKTRGQQVTLSCSPISGHRSVSWYQQTPGQGLQFLFEYFSETQRNKGNFPGRFSGRQFSNSRSEMNVSTLELGDSALYLCASSPSGSIYGYTFGSGTRLTVV.

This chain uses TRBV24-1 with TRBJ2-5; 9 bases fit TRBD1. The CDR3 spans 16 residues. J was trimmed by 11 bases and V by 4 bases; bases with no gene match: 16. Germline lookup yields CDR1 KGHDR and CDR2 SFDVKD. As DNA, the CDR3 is TGTGCCACCAGTGACCCTCCAGGGACAGGGAAGGATGAGCAGTACTTC. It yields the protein CATSDPPGTGKDEQYF.

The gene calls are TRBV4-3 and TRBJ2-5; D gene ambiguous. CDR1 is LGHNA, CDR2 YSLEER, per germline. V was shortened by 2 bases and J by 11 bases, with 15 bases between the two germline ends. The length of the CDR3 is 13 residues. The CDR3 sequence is CASSQIGFDEQYF. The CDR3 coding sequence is TGCGCCAGCAGCCAAATAGGGTTTGATGAGCAGTACTTC.

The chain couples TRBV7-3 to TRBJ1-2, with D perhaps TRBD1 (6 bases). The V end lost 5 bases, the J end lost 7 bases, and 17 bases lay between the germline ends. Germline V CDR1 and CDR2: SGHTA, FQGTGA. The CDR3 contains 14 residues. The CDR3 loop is CASSQNRAVGGYTF. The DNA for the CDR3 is TGTGCCAGCAGCCAAAACAGGGCGGTCGGTGGCTACACCTTC.

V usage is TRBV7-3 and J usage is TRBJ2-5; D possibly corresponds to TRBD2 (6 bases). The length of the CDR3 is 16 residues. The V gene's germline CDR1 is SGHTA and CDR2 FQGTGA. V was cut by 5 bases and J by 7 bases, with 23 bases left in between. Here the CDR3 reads CASSPSGGAAGGTQYF. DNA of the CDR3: TGTGCCAGCAGCCCTTCTGGCGGGGCCGCCGGAGGGACCCAGTACTTC.

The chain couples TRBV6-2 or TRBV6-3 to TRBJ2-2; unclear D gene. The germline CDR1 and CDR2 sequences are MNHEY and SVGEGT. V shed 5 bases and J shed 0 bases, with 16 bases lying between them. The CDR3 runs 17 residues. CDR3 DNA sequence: TGTGCCAGCAGTCTCTTCTCACCTAGATCGAACACCGGGGAGCTGTTTTTT. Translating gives CASSLFSPRSNTGELFF.

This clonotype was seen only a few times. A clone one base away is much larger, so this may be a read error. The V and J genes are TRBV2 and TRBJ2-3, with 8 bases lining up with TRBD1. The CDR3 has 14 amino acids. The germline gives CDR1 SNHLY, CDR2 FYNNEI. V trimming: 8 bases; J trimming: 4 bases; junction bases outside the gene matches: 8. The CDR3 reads CASWDRRGADTQYF. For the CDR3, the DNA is TGTGCCAGCTGGGACAGGAGGGGCGCAGATACGCAGTATTTT.

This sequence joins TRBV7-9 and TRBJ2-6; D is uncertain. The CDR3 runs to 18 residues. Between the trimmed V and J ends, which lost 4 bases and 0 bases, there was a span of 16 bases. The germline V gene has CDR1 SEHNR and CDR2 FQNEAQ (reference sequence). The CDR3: CASSSLVLKPSGANVLTF. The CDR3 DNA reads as TGTGCCAGCAGCTCTCTCGTATTAAAGCCCTCTGGGGCCAACGTCCTGACTTTC.

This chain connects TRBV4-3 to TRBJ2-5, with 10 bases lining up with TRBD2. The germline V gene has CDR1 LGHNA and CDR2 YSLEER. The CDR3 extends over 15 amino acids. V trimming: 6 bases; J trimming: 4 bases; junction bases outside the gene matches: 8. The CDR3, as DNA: TGCGCCAGCAGTTTTCTAGCGGGAGCCGGAGAGACCCAGTACTTC. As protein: CASSFLAGAGETQYF.

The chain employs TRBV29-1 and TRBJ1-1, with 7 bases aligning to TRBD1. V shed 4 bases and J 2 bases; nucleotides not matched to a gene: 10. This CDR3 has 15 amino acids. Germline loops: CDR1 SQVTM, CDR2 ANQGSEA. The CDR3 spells CSVAPTGTVNTEAFF. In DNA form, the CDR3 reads TGCAGCGTTGCCCCCACCGGGACAGTAAACACTGAAGCTTTCTTT.

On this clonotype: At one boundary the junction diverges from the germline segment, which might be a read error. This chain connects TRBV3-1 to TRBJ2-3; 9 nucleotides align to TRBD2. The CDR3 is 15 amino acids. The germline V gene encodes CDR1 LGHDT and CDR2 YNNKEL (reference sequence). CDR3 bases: TGTGCCAGCAGCCAAGTAGCGGGAGTCACAGATACGCGGTATTTT. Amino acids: CASSQVAGVTDTRYF.

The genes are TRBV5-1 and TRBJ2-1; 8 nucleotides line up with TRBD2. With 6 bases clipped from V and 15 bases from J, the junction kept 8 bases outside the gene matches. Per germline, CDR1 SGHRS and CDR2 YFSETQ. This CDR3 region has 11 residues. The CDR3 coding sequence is TGCGCCAGCACGTCGGGAGGGCCATCGTTCTTC. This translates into CASTSGGPSFF. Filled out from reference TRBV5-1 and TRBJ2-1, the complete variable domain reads KAGVTQTPRYLIKTRGQQVTLSCSPISGHRSVSWYQQTPGQGLQFLFEYFSETQRNKGNFPGRFSGRQFSNSRSEMNVSTLELGDSALYLCASTSGGPSFFGPGTRLTVL.

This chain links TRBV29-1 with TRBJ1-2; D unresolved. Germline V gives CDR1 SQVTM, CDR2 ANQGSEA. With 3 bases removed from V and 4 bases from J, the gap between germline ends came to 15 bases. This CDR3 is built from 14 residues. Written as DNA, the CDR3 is TGCAGCGTTGATCGGTGGGCCAGCCTCTATGGCTACACCTTC. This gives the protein CSVDRWASLYGYTF.

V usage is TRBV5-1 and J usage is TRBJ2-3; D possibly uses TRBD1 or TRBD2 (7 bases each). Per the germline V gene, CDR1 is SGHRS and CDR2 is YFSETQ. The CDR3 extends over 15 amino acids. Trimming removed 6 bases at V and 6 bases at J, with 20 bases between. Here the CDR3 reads CASTKGAGVADTQYF. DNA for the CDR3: TGCGCCAGCACGAAGGGGGCGGGAGTGGCTGATACGCAGTATTTT.